The 18 T cell receptor beta chains below were found in one sample sequenced in a study of T cell repertoires in cytomegalovirus infection. For these receptors, no antigen is known. TCRdb analysed the reads with MiXCR anew, one entry per CDR3 protein. Among around 570,000 distinct CDR3 sequences listed, roughly 43% were seen once. This specimen was cultured PBMCs, taken from culture after CMV antigen stimulation. Receptor source: a human donor in good health (CMV status not recorded). Some clones in this sample may be carry-over from other donors' samples.

This clonotype was counted between two and nine times. V and J are TRBV6-1 and TRBJ1-4; tentative D call: TRBD1 (6 bases). Germline CDR1 is MNHNS and CDR2 is SASEGT. This CDR3 is 14 amino acids long. Deletions cut 3 bases from V and 8 bases from J, with 13 bases between. The CDR3 here is CASSEGGAKEKLFF. The CDR3 nucleotides are TGTGCCAGCAGTGAGGGGGGGGCGAAGGAAAAACTGTTTTTT.

The chain combines TRBV4-3 with TRBJ2-1; 9 bases are a match to TRBD2. The junction had 5 bases not matched to a gene; V was cut back by 3 bases and J by 5 bases. The CDR3 sequence is 15 residues long. Per the germline V gene, CDR1 is LGHNA and CDR2 is YSLEER. CDR3 amino acids: CASSQSTSGHNEQFF. The DNA for the CDR3 is TGCGCCAGCAGCCAGAGCACTAGCGGGCACAATGAGCAGTTCTTC.

V gene TRBV6-5 combines with J gene TRBJ2-5, with D maybe TRBD2 (7 bases). Trimming left V 7 bases short and J 1 base short, with 19 bases between. This CDR3 spans 16 amino acids. Per the germline V gene, CDR1 is MNHEY and CDR2 is SVGAGI. In nucleotides, the CDR3 is TGTGCCAGCACCTCTGGGGCGGGGGCTACCCAAGAGACCCAGTACTTC. Translation: CASTSGAGATQETQYF.

This chain joins TRBV20-1 and TRBJ2-2; no definite D call. The germline V and J ends were trimmed by 1 base and 1 base, with 13 bases remaining between them. CDR1 and CDR2 (germline): DFQATT, SNEGSKA (reference sequence). The CDR3 is 16 amino acids. In DNA form, the CDR3 reads TGCAGTGCTAGAGTCGGACGCGGAGAGAACACCGGGGAGCTGTTTTTT. Translated, it gives CSARVGRGENTGELFF.

This clonotype was picked up a small number of times. The rearrangement links TRBV20-1 to TRBJ1-2, with 9 bases lining up with TRBD1. Per the germline V gene, CDR1 is DFQATT and CDR2 is SNEGSKA (reference sequence). The CDR3 runs to 13 residues. The V segment lost 5 bases and the J segment 2 bases; nucleotides outside the gene matches: 3. CDR3 DNA sequence: TGCAGTGCTTTGGGACAGGGAAACTATGGCTACACCTTC. Translated: CSALGQGNYGYTF.

The genes are TRBV11-3 and TRBJ1-6, with D perhaps TRBD1 (6 bases). V was clipped by 3 bases and J by 10 bases, with 13 bases between them. The CDR3 runs 14 residues. Germline V gene data show CDR1 as SGHNT and CDR2 as YENEEA. The CDR3 loop is CASSLTGYGSPLHF. DNA of the CDR3: TGTGCCAGCAGCTTGACAGGATATGGATCACCCCTCCACTTT.

In its sample, this clonotype was seen a few times. The chain uses TRBV7-2 and TRBJ1-2; D uncertain. This CDR3 contains 12 residues. From germline, CDR1 is SGHTA and CDR2 FQGNSA. V lost 3 bases, J lost 7 bases, and 9 bases lay in between. Here the CDR3 DNA reads TGTGCCAGCAGCTTTAACCAGGTTGGCTACACCTTC. Translation gives CASSFNQVGYTF.

The chain joins TRBV6-1 to TRBJ1-1; D might be TRBD1 (6 bases). Germline V gene sequence: CDR1 MNHNS, CDR2 SASEGT. CDR3 length: 14 residues. Trimming stripped 7 bases from V and 1 base from J, with 13 bases between. CDR3 in amino acids: CASTPGGPNTEAFF. DNA for the CDR3: TGTGCCAGCACCCCCGGGGGCCCGAACACTGAAGCTTTCTTT.

CDR3 bases: TGTGCCAGCAGTCCCTTCTCTTTGGGGACTAGCGGGAGGGGGATCACCGGGGAGCTGTTTTTT. This gives the protein CASSPFSLGTSGRGITGELFF. The V and J genes are TRBV27 and TRBJ2-2; 16 bases are shared with TRBD2. V trimming: 5 bases; J trimming: 4 bases; junction bases outside the gene matches: 16. The germline gives CDR1 MNHEY, CDR2 SMNVEV (reference sequence). CDR3 size: 21 residues.

V usage is TRBV7-9 and J usage is TRBJ2-3; 7 bases are shared with TRBD2. CDR3 length: 19 residues. In germline, CDR1 is SEHNR, CDR2 FQNEAQ (reference sequence). After removal of 1 base from V and 2 bases from J, the junction contained 15 bases not matched to a gene. The CDR3 sequence is CASSLVEVWREKYTDTQYF. Here the CDR3 DNA reads TGTGCCAGCAGCTTAGTTGAAGTGTGGCGGGAGAAATACACAGATACGCAGTATTTT.

This clonotype was counted between two and nine times. The CDR3 nucleotides read TGTGCCAGCAGCTCCTTACTAGCGGGGAGGTCCGGGGAGCTGTTTTTT. Protein sequence: CASSSLLAGRSGELFF. The genes are TRBV11-2 and TRBJ2-2, with 10 bases fitting TRBD2. V gave up 4 bases and J gave up 6 bases; unmatched junction bases: 8. This CDR3 is built from 16 residues. From germline, CDR1 is SGHAT and CDR2 FQNNGV.

The J gene is TRBJ2-3, the V gene TRBV20-1; D gene ambiguous. This CDR3 comprises 13 residues. In germline, CDR1 is DFQATT, CDR2 SNEGSKA (reference sequence). V lost 2 bases to trimming and J lost 2 bases, with 8 bases between them. The CDR3 region is CSARWGITDTQYF. Here the CDR3 DNA reads TGCAGTGCTAGATGGGGAATCACAGATACGCAGTATTTT.

The chain is built from TRBV10-3 and TRBJ2-5, with D uncertain. Germline V gene data show CDR1 as ENHRY and CDR2 as SYGVKD. V was pared by 0 bases and J by 2 bases, with 7 bases between. The CDR3 is made up of 14 amino acids. This chain's CDR3 is CAISESKSQETQYF. For the CDR3, the DNA is TGTGCCATCAGTGAGTCGAAAAGTCAAGAGACCCAGTACTTC.

V is TRBV12-3 or TRBV12-4 and J is TRBJ2-5, with D perhaps TRBD1 (5 bases). There are 16 residues in the CDR3. The ends were cut back, 1 base at V and 4 bases at J, with 16 bases in the middle. The CDR3 region is CASSLVTGSPPETQYF. In DNA, the CDR3 is TGTGCCAGCAGTTTAGTCACAGGTTCTCCACCAGAGACCCAGTACTTC.

Only a few counts were recorded for this clonotype. V and J are TRBV7-9 and TRBJ2-5, with 11 positions matching TRBD2. With V trimmed by 3 bases and J by 2 bases, 5 bases remained unmatched. The CDR3 covers 16 residues. Germline values: CDR1 SEHNR, CDR2 FQNEAQ (reference sequence). CDR3 in amino acids: CASSLGLADSQETQYF. The DNA of the CDR3 is TGTGCCAGCAGCTTGGGACTAGCGGATTCTCAAGAGACCCAGTACTTC.

The V gene is TRBV20-1, the J gene TRBJ1-1; perhaps TRBD1 as D (5 bases). The germline CDR1 and CDR2 sequences are DFQATT and SNEGSKA (reference sequence). With 3 bases removed from V and 0 bases from J, the gap between germline ends came to 17 bases. The CDR3 covers 16 residues. The CDR3 loop reads CSARGDSVWVNTEAFF. The DNA of the CDR3 is TGCAGTGCTAGGGGGGACTCGGTATGGGTGAACACTGAAGCTTTCTTT.

This chain joins TRBV7-2 and TRBJ2-3; perhaps TRBD2 as D (5 bases). The CDR3 covers 16 residues. Germline V lookup: CDR1 SGHTA, CDR2 FQGNSA. The V end was cut by 6 bases, the J end by 4 bases, with 20 bases between. The CDR3 nucleotides read TGTGCCAGCAGTCAAAATGCCCCGTCGGAGGCAGATACGCAGTATTTT. It yields the protein CASSQNAPSEADTQYF.

The rearrangement joins TRBV12-3 or TRBV12-4 to TRBJ1-3; no clear D. This CDR3 has 15 residues. Trimming shortened V by 5 bases and J by 2 bases, and 13 bases separated the two germline ends. The CDR3 region is CASSRGALAGNTIYF. The CDR3, as DNA: TGTGCCAGCAGTCGGGGAGCTCTCGCTGGAAACACCATATATTTT.